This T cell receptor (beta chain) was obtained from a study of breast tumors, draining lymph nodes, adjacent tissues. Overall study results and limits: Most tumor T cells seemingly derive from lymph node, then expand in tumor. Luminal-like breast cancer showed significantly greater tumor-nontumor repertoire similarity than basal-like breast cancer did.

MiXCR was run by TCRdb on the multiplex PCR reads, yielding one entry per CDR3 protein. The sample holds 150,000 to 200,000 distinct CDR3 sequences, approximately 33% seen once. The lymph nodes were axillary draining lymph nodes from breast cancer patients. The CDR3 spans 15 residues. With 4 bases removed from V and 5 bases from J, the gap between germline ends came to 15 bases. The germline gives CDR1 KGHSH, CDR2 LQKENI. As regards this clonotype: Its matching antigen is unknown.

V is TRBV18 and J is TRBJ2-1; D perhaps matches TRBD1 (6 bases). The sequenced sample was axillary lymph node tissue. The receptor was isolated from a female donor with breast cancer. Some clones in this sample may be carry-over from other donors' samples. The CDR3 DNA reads TGTGCCAGCTCACAGAGCAGGGGTGAGCACAATGAGCAGTTCTTC. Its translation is CASSQSRGEHNEQFF.